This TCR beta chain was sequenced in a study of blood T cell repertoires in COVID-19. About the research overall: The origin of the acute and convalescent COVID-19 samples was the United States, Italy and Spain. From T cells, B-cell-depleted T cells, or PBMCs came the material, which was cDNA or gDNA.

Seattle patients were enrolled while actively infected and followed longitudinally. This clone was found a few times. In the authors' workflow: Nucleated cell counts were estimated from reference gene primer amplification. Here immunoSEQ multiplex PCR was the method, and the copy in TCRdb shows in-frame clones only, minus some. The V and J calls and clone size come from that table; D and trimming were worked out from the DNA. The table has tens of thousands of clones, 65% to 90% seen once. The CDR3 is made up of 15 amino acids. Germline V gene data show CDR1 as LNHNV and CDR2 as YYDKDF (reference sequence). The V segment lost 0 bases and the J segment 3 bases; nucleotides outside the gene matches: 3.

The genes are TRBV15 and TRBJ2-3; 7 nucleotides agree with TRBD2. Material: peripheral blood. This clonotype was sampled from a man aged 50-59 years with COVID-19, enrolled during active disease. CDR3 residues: CATSREGGVTDTQYF. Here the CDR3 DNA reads TGTGCCACCAGCAGAGAGGGAGGGGTGACAGATACGCAGTATTTT.